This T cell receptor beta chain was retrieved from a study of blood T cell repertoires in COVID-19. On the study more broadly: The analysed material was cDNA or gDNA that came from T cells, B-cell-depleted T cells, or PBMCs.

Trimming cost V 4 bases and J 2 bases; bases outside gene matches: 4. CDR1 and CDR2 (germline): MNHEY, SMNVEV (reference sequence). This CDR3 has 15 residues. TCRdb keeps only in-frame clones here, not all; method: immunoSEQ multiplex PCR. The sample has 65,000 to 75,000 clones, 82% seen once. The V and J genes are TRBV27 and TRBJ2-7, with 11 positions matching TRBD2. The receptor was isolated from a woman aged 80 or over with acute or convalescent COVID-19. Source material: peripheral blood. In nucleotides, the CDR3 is TGTGCCAGCAGTTCCCTAGCGGGGGGCGCCTACGAGCAGTACTTC. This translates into CASSSLAGGAYEQYF.